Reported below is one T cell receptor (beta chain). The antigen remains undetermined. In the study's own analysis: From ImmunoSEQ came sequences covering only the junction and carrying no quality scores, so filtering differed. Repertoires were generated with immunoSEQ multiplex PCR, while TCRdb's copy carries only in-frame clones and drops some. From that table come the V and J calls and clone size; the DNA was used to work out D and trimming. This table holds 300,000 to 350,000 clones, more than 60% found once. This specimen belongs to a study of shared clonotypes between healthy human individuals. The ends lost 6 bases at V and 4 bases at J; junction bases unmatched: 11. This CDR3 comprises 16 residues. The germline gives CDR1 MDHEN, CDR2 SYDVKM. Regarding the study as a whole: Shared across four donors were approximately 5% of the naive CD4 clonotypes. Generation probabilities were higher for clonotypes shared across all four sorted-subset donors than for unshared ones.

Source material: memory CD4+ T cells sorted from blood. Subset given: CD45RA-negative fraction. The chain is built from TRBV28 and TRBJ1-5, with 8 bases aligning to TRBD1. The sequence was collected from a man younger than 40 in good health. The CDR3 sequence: CASSLGGQGGNQPQHF. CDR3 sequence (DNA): TGTGCCAGCAGCTTGGGCGGACAGGGAGGAAATCAGCCCCAGCATTTT.